Sequencing of this T cell receptor (beta chain) was carried out in a study of shared clonotypes between healthy human individuals. Only one count was recorded for this clone. Its antigen is currently unknown. Genomic DNA of every subset was divided equally among multiple immunoSEQ plates. Original handling: Junction-only immunoSEQ data arrived without quality scores, meaning filtering differed. TCRdb keeps only in-frame clones here, not all; method: immunoSEQ multiplex PCR. The V and J calls and clone size are taken from that table; D and trimming were inferred from the DNA. The table records about 2.4 million clones, roughly nine tenths of them present only once. Trimming left V 0 bases short and J 5 bases short, with 11 bases between. Germline CDR1 MNHEY, CDR2 SVGAGI. This CDR3 contains 15 residues. Study findings and constraints: Shared clonotypes across all four donors exceeded non-shared ones in generation probability. Naive CD4 clonotypes overlapped across a handful of donors at roughly 5%.

The sequencing sample was made of naive CD4+ T cells sorted from blood. Subset noted: CD45RA+ positively selected. The chain joins TRBV6-5 to TRBJ1-5; D ambiguous. This sequence was found in a man aged 18 to 35 in good health. The CDR3: CASSYSRRSDQPQHF. In DNA form, the CDR3 reads TGTGCCAGCAGTTACTCCCGCAGGAGCGATCAGCCCCAGCATTTT.